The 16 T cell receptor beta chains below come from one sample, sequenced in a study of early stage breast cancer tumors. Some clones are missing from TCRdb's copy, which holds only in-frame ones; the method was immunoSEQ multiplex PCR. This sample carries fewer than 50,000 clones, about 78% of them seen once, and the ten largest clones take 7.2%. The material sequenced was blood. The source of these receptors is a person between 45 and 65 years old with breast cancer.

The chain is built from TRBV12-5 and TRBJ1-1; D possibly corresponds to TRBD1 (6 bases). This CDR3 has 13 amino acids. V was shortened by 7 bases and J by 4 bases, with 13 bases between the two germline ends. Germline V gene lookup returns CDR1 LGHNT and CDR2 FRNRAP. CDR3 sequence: CASVYRVGTEAFF. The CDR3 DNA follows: TGTGCTAGTGTCTACAGGGTTGGCACTGAAGCTTTCTTT.

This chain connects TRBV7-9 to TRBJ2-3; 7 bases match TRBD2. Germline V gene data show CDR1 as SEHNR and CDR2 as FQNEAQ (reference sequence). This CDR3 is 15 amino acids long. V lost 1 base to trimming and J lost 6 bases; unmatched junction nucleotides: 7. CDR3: CASSLGGSTLDTQYF. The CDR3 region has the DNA TGTGCCAGCAGCTTAGGCGGGAGTACCTTGGATACGCAGTATTTT.

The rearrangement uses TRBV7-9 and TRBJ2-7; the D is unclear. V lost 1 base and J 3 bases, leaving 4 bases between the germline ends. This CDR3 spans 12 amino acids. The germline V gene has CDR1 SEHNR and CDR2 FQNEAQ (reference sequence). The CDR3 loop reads CASSLVFYEQYF. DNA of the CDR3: TGTGCCAGCAGCTTAGTCTTCTACGAGCAGTACTTC.

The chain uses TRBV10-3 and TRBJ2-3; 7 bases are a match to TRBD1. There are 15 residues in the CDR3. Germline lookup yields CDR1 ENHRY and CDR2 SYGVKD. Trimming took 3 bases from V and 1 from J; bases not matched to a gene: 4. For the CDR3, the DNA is TGTGCCATCAGTGATTCCGGGACAGGCACAGATACGCAGTATTTT. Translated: CAISDSGTGTDTQYF.

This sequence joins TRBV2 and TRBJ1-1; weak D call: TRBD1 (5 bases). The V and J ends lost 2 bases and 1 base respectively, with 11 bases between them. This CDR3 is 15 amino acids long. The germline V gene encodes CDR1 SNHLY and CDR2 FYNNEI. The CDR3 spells CASSEIAGGNTEAFF. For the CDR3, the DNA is TGTGCCAGCAGTGAAATAGCGGGGGGGAACACTGAAGCTTTCTTT.

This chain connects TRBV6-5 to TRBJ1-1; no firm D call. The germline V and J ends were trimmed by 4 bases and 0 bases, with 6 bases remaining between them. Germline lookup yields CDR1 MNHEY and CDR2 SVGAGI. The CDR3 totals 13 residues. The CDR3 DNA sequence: TGTGCCAGCAGTTCCCAGGTGAACACTGAAGCTTTCTTT. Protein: CASSSQVNTEAFF.

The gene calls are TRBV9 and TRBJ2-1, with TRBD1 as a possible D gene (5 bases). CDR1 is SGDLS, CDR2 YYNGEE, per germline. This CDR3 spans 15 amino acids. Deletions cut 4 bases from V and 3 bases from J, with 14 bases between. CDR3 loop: CASSTQGGDYNEQFF. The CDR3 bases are TGTGCCAGCAGCACCCAGGGCGGAGACTACAATGAGCAGTTCTTC.

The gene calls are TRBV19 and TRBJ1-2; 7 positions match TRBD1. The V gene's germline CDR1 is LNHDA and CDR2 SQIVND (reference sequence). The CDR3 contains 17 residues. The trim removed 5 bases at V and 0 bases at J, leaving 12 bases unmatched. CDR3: CASSGDRAKRANYGYTF. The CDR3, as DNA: TGTGCCAGTAGTGGGGACAGAGCCAAAAGAGCTAACTATGGCTACACCTTC.

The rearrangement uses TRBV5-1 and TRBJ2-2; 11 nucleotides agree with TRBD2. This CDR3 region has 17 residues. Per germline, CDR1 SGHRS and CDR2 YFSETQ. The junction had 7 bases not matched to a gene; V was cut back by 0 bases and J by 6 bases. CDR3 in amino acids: CASSLGFTSGSAGELFF. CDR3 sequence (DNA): TGCGCCAGCAGCTTGGGGTTTACTAGCGGGAGTGCCGGGGAGCTGTTTTTT.

The CDR3 is CASSLEGREPQHF. The CDR3 DNA reads TGTGCCAGCAGCTTGGAAGGGAGGGAGCCCCAGCATTTT. The genes are TRBV5-5 and TRBJ1-5, with D uncertain. Trimming cost V 0 bases and J 8 bases, with 9 bases left between them. Germline V gene sequence: CDR1 SGHKS, CDR2 YYEKEE (reference sequence). CDR3 length: 13 amino acids.

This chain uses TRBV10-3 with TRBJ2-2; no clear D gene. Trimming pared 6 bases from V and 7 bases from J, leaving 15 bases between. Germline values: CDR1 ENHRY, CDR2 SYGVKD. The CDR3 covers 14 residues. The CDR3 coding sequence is TGTGCCATCAGCCCACCCGTCGACTTCGGGGAGCTGTTTTTT. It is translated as CAISPPVDFGELFF.

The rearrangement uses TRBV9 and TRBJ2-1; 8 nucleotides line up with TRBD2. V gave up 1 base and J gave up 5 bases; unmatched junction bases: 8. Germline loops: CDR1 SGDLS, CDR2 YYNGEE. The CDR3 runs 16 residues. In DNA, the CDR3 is TGTGCCAGCAGCGTAAGTGGGAGCGGGAGAAACAATGAGCAGTTCTTC. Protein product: CASSVSGSGRNNEQFF.

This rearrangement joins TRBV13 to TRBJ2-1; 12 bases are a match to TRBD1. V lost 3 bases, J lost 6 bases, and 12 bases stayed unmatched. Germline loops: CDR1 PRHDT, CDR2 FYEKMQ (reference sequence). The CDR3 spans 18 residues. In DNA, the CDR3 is TGTGCCAGCAGCTTCGATCCGGGACAGGGGGCTTGGAGCAATGAGCAGTTCTTC. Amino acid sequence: CASSFDPGQGAWSNEQFF.

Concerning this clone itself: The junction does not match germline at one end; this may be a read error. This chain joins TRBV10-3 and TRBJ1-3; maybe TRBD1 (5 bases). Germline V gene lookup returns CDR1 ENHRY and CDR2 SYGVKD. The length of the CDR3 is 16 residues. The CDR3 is CAISEFQGYSRNTIYF. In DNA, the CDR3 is TGTGCCATCAGTGAGTTCCAGGGTTACTCTAGAAACACCATATATTTT.

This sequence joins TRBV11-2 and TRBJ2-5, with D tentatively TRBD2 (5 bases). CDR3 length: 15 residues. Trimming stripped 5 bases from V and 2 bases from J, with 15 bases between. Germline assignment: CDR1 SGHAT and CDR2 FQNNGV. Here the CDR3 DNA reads TGTGCCAGCAGCCGCGGAGCTAGCCGACAAGAGACCCAGTACTTC. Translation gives CASSRGASRQETQYF.

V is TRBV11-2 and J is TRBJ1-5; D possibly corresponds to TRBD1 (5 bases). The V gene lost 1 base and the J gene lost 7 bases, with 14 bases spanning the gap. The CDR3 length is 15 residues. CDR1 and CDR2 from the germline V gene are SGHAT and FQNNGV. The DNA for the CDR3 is TGTGCCAGCAGCTTAGGACCGGGGGTCGGACAGCCCCAGCATTTT. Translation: CASSLGPGVGQPQHF.